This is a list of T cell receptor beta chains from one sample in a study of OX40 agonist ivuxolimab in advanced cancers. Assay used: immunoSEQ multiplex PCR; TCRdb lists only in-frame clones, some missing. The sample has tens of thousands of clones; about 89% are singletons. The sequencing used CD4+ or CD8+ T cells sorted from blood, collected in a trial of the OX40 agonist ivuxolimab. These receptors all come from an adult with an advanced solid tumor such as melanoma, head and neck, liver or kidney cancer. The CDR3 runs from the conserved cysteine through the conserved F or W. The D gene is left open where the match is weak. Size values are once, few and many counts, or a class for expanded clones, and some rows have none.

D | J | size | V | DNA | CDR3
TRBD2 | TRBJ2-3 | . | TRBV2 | TGTGCCAGCAGCCGACTAGCCCGCACAGATACGCAGTATTTT | CASSRLARTDTQYF
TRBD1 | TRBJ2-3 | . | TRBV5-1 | TGCGCCAGCAGCGGTCGGACAGGGACCCCAGATACGCAGTATTTT | CASSGRTGTPDTQYF
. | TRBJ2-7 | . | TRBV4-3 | TGCGCCAGCAGCCCTGGAATGGGGGTGAGGTCCTACGAGCAGTACTTC | CASSPGMGVRSYEQYF
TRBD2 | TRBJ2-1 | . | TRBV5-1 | TGCGCCAGCAGCCCTAGGACTAGCCCCAATGAGCAGTTCTTC | CASSPRTSPNEQFF
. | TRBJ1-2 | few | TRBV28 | TGTGCCAGCAGCCGGGCCGTTTATGGCTACACCTTC | CASSRAVYGYTF
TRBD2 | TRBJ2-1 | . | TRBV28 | TGTGCCAGCAGCTCTAGCGGGAGTTTTGACGAGCAGTTCTTC | CASSSSGSFDEQFF
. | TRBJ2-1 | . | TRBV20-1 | TGCAGGCCGGAAGGCAATGAGCAGTTCTTC | CRPEGNEQFF
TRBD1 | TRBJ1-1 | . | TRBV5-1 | TGCGCCAGCAGCGACCACAGGGGCCCTGAAGCTTTCTTT | CASSDHRGPEAFF
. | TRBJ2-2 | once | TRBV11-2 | TGTGCCAGCAGCTTAGCTTCGAGAGTTACCGGGGAGCTGTTTTTT | CASSLASRVTGELFF
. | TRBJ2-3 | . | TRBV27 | TGTGCCAGCAGCAATAGAGGACCTCGAGATACGCAGTATTTT | CASSNRGPRDTQYF
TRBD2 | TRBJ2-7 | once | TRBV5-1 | TGCGCCAGCAGCTTTTCACTAGCGGCGGGCGAGCGGTACTTC | CASSFSLAAGERYF